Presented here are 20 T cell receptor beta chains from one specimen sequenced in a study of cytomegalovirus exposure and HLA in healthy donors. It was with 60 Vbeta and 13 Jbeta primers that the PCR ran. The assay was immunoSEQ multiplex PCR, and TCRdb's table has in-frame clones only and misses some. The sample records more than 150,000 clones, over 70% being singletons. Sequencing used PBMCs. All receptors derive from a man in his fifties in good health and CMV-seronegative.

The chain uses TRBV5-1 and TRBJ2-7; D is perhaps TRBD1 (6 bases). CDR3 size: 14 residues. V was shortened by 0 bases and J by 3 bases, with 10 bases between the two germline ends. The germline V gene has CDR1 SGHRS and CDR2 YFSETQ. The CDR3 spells CASSLVQGNYEQYF. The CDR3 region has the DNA TGCGCCAGCAGCTTGGTACAGGGTAACTACGAGCAGTACTTC.

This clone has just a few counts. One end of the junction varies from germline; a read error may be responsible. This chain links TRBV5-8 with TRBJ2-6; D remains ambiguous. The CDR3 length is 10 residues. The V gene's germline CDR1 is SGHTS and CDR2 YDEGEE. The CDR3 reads CASSLGASSF. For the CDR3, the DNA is TGTGCCAGCAGCTTGGGGGCGTCTTCTTTC.

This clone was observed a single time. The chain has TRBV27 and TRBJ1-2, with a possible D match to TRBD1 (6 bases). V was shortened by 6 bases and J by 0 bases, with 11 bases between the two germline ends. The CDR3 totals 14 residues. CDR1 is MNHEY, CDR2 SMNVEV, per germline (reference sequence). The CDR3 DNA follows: TGTGCCAGCAGACTACAGGGCACTAACTATGGCTACACCTTC. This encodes CASRLQGTNYGYTF.

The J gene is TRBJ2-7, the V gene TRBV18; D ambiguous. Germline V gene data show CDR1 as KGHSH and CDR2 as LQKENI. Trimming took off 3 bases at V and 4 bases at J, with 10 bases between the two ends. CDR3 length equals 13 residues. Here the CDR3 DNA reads TGTGCCAGCTCACCGAACAACGGGTACGAGCAGTACTTC. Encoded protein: CASSPNNGYEQYF.

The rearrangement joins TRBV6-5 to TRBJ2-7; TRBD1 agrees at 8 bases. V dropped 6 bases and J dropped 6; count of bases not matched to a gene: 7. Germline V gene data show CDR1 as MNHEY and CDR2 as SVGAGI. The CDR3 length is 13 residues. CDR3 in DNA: TGTGCCAGCAGACCCCCGACAGGGGTCGAGCAGTACTTC. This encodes CASRPPTGVEQYF.

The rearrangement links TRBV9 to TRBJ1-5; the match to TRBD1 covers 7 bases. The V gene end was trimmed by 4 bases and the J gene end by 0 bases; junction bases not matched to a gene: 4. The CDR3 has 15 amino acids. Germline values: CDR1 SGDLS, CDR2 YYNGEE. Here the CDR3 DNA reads TGTGCCAGCAGCCCAGGGGGGTATAGCAATCAGCCCCAGCATTTT. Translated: CASSPGGYSNQPQHF.

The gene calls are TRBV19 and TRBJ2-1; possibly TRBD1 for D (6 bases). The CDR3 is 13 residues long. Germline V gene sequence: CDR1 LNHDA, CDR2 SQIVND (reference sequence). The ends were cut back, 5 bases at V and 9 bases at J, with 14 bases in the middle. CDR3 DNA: TGTGCCAGTAGTTTAAACCAGGGGACTGAGCAGTTCTTC. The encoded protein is CASSLNQGTEQFF. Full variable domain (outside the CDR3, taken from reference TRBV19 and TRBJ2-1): DGGITQSPKYLFRKEGQNVTLSCEQNLNHDAMYWYRQDPGQGLRLIYYSQIVNDFQKGDIAEGYSVSREKKESFPLTVTSAQKNPTAFYLCASSLNQGTEQFFGPGTRLTVL.

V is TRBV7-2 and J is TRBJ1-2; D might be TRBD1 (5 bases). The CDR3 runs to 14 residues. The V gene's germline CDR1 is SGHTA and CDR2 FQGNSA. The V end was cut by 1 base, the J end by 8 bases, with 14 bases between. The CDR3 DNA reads TGTGCCAGCAGCTTAGGGATAGGGGTGGACGGCTACACCTTC. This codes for CASSLGIGVDGYTF.

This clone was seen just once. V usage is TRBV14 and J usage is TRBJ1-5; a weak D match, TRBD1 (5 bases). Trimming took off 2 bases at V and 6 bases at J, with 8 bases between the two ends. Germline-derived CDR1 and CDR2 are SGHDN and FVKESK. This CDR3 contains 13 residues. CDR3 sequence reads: CASSQQGGQPQHF. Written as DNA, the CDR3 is TGTGCCAGCAGCCAACAGGGAGGTCAGCCCCAGCATTTT.

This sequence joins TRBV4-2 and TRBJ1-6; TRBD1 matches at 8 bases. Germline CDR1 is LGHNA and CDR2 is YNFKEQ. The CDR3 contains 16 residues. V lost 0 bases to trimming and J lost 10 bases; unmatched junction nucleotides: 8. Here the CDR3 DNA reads TGTGCCAGCAGCCAAGAAACAGGGGGAGGTGGATCACCCCTCCACTTT. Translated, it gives CASSQETGGGGSPLHF.

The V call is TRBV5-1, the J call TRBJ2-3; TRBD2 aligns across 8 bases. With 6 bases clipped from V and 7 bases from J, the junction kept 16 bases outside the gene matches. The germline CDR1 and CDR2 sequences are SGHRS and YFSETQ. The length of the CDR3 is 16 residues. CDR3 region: CASTLYLGLAGNTQYF. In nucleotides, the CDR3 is TGCGCCAGCACCCTCTATTTGGGGCTAGCGGGTAATACGCAGTATTTT. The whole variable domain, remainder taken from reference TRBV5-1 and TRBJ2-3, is KAGVTQTPRYLIKTRGQQVTLSCSPISGHRSVSWYQQTPGQGLQFLFEYFSETQRNKGNFPGRFSGRQFSNSRSEMNVSTLELGDSALYLCASTLYLGLAGNTQYFGPGTRLTVL.

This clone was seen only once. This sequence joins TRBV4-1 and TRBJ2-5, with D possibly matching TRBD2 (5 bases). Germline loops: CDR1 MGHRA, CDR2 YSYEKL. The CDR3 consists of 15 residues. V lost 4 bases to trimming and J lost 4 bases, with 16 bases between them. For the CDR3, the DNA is TGCGCCAGCAGCCTCGGCTTCGGGGAAGTAGAGACCCAGTACTTC. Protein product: CASSLGFGEVETQYF.

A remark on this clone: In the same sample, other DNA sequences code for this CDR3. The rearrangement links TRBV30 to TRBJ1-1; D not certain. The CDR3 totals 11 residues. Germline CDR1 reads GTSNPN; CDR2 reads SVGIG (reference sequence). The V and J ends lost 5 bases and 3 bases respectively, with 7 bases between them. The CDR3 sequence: CAWSRDTEAFF. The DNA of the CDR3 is TGTGCCTGGTCGAGGGACACTGAAGCTTTCTTT.

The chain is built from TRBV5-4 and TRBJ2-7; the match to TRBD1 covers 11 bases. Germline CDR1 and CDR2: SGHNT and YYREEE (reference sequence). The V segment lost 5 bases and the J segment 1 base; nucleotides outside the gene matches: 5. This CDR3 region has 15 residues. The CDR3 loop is CASSQGTGGSYEQYF. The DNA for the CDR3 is TGTGCCAGCAGTCAAGGGACAGGGGGATCCTACGAGCAGTACTTC.

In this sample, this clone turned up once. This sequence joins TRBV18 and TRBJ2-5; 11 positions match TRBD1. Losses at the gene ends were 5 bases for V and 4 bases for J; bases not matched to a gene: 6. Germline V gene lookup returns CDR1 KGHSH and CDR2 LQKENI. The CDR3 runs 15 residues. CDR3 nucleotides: TGTGCCAGCTCATCCGGGACAGGGGGGCGAGAGACCCAGTACTTC. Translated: CASSSGTGGRETQYF. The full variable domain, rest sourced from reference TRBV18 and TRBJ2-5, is NAGVMQNPRHLVRRRGQEARLRCSPMKGHSHVYWYRQLPEEGLKFMVYLQKENIIDESGMPKERFSAEFPKEGPSILRIQQVVRGDSAAYFCASSSGTGGRETQYFGPGTRLLVL.

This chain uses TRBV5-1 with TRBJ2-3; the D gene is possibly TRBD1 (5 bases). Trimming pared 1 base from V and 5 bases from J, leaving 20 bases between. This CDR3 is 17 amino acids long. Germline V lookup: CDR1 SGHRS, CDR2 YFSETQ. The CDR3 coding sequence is TGCGCCAGCAGCTTGATGGCGACAGCCCCAGTTATAGATACGCAGTATTTT. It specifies CASSLMATAPVIDTQYF.

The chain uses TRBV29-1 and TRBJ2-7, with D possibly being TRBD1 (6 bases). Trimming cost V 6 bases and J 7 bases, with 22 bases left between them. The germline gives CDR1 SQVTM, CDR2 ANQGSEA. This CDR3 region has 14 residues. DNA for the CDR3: TGCAGCGTGGCCCCCCGCAGGGGTGAGGGGGAGCAGTACTTC. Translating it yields CSVAPRRGEGEQYF.

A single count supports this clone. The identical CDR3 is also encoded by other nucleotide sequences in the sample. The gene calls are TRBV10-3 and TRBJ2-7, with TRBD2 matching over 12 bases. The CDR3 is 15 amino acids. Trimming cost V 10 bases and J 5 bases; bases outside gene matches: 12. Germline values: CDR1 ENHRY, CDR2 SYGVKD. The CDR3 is CATNPLAGGPNEQYF. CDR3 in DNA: TGTGCCACCAACCCACTAGCGGGGGGACCAAACGAGCAGTACTTC.

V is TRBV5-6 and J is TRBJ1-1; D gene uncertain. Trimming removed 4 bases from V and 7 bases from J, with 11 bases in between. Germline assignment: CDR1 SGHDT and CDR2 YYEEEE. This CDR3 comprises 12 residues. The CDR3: CASSPGVGEAFF. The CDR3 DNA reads TGTGCCAGCAGCCCCGGGGTAGGTGAAGCTTTCTTT.

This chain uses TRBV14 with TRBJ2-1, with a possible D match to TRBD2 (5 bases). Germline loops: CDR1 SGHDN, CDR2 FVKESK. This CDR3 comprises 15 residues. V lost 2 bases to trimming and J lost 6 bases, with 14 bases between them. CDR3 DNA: TGTGCCAGCAGCCAACGGCTCCCACGGGGCAATGAGCAGTTCTTC. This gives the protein CASSQRLPRGNEQFF.